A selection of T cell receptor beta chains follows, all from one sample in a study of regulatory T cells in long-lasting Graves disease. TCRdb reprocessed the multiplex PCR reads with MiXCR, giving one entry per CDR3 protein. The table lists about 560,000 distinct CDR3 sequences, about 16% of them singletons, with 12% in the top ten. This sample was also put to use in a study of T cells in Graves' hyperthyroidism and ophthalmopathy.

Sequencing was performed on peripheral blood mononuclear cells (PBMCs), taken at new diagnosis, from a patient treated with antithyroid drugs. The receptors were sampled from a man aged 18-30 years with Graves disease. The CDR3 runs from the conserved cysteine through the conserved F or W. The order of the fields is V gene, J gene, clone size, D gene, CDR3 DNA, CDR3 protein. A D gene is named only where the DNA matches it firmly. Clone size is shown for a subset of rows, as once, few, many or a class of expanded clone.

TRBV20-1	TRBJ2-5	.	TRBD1	TGCAGTGCTAGTCGGTCCGGGACAGGGAGTTCCCAGTACTTC	CSASRSGTGSSQYF
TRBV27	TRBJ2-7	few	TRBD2	TGTGCCAGCAGTTTTCGATGGACTAGCGTAACCTACGTGCAGTACTTC	CASSFRWTSVTYVQYF
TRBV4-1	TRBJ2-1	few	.	TGCGCCAGCAGCCCCGGTTTGTTCACAAACAATGAGCAGTTCTTC	CASSPGLFTNNEQFF
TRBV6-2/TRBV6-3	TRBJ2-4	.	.	TGTGCCAGCAGTTATTCGGACCGGACGTCAGGCATTCAGTACTTC	CASSYSDRTSGIQYF
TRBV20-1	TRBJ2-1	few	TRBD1	TGCAGTGCTAGAAAATCGGGGACAGGGCCTTCGCAGTTCTTC	CSARKSGTGPSQFF
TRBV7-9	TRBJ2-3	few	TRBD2	TGTGCCAGCAGCTTAGCGACCGCGGGAGGGCCCACAGATACGCAGTATTTT	CASSLATAGGPTDTQYF
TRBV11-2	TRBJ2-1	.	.	TGTGCCAGCACCCCTCCGTTCTGGGCGGACGAGCAGTTCTTC	CASTPPFWADEQFF
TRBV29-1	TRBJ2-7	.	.	TGCAGCGTTGTAGCCGGACAGACCTACGAGCAGTACTTC	CSVVAGQTYEQYF
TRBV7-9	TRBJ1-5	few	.	TGTGCCAGCAGCCTCAAGGGGCGCGAGCCCCAGCATTTT	CASSLKGREPQHF
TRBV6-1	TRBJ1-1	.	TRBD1	TGTGCCAGCAGTAAGACAGGGAGTCTGACTGAAGCTTTCTTT	CASSKTGSLTEAFF
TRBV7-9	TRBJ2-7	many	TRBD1	TGTGCCAGCAGCTCCTCCCGGGACAGACCCTACGAGCAGTACTTC	CASSSSRDRPYEQYF
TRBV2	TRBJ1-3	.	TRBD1	TGTGCCAGCAGTGAGTGGACAGGGCCCGGAAACACCATATATTTT	CASSEWTGPGNTIYF
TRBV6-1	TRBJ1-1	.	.	TGTGCCAGCAGCCATGATGTAGACGCCCCGACTGAAGCTTTCTTT	CASSHDVDAPTEAFF
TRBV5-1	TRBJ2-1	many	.	TGCGCCAGCAGCTCTCGCGGACGGTCCTCCTACAATGAGCAGTTCTTC	CASSSRGRSSYNEQFF
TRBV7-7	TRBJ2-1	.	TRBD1	TGTGCTAGCAGCTTAGGGACAGGTTCCGAACGATTCTTC	CASSLGTGSERFF
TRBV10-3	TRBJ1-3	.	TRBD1	TGTGCCATCAGGGGGACAGGGTCCGGAAACACCATATATTTT	CAIRGTGSGNTIYF